The clone carrying this T cell receptor beta chain was observed at least ten times. This sample stems from a study of neurological immune-mediated disorders. The unsorted libraries were generated from a total of 2 million PBMCs, which had been stored in RNAlater at -80 C. The making of cDNA relied on 5'RACE with 10-nucleotide random UMIs. TCRdb itself ran the 5' RACE reads through MiXCR, one entry per CDR3 protein. The sample lists about 70,000 distinct CDR3 sequences, approximately 5% occurring once. The ends were cut back, 6 bases at V and 8 bases at J, with 14 bases in the middle. The CDR3 loop spans 14 amino acids. Germline V CDR1 and CDR2: SNHLY, FYNNEI.

The V call is TRBV2, the J call TRBJ1-6; tentative D call: TRBD1 (6 bases). The specimen sequenced was PBMCs. The TCR sequence derives from a woman aged 70-85 years with multiple sclerosis. This chain's CDR3 is CASSIRGRDSPLHF. The DNA for the CDR3 is TGTGCCAGCAGCATCAGGGGAAGAGATTCACCCCTCCACTTT. The entire variable domain, with the rest obtained from reference TRBV2 and TRBJ1-6, is as follows: EPEVTQTPSHQVTQMGQEVILRCVPISNHLYFYWYRQILGQKVEFLVSFYNNEISEKSEIFDDQFSVERPDGSNFTLKIRSTKLEDSAMYFCASSIRGRDSPLHFGNGTRLTVT.